This T cell receptor beta chain stems from a study of CD8+CD57+ T cells in acquired aplastic anemia. Findings of the study overall: A significant difference in CD8+ Simpson's diversity between patients and controls was not found. About 27 shared CD8+ CDR3s appeared highly expressed within patients' immunodominant clones.

The study profiled TCR beta VDJ and CDR3 using genomic DNA as template. One entry per CDR3 protein, called by TCRdb with MiXCR from the reads. This table has 220,000 or so distinct CDR3 sequences, about 60% appearing once. CDR1 is KGHDR, CDR2 SFDVKD, per germline. This CDR3 spans 16 amino acids. The V end lost 3 bases, the J end lost 2 bases, and 16 bases lay between the germline ends. An expansion of CD8+CD57+ cells by flow cytometry had been shown in patients chosen for sequencing. Every patient was diagnosed with severe acquired aplastic anemia. Each patient gave a blood sample that was collected before any therapy had been received. As concerns this clonotype: Its antigen is still unknown.

The sequencing input was sorted CD4+, CD8+, or CD8+CD57+ T cells (not recorded which) from PBMCs. This TCR came from a human donor with aplastic anemia. The V gene is TRBV24-1, the J gene TRBJ2-7, with D possibly matching TRBD1 (6 bases). CDR3 DNA sequence: TGTGCCACCAGTGATCCGCTGACAGGTACCCCCTACGAGCAGTACTTC. Translation: CATSDPLTGTPYEQYF.